The present TCR beta chain was sequenced within a study of blood T cell repertoires in COVID-19. The V gene's germline CDR1 is LNHDA and CDR2 SQIVND (reference sequence). This CDR3 is built from 14 residues. With 4 bases clipped from V and 6 bases from J, the junction kept 6 bases outside the gene matches. Produced via immunoSEQ multiplex PCR; TCRdb's table is partial and in-frame only. This table holds over 85,000 clones, around 90% found once. This chain links TRBV19 with TRBJ1-5; 7 bases agree with TRBD1. Sequencing was carried out using peripheral blood. The TCR sequence derives from a woman aged 50 to 60 with COVID-19, enrolled during active disease. The DNA of the CDR3 is TGTGCCAGTAGTACCGGACAGGTTGGTCAGCCCCAGCATTTT. It codes for CASSTGQVGQPQHF. The variable domain in full, completed from reference TRBV19 and TRBJ1-5, reads DGGITQSPKYLFRKEGQNVTLSCEQNLNHDAMYWYRQDPGQGLRLIYYSQIVNDFQKGDIAEGYSVSREKKESFPLTVTSAQKNPTAFYLCASSTGQVGQPQHFGDGTRLSIL.